These T cell receptor beta chains were read from a single sample in a study of T cells after yellow fever vaccination. TCRdb used MiXCR to reprocess the 5' RACE reads, holding one entry per CDR3 protein. The table has about 630,000 distinct CDR3 sequences, 10% to 15% seen once. The sample here was PBMCs, taken on the day of the yellow fever booster vaccination. These receptors were obtained from a man aged 25 to 40 who received the YFV17D yellow fever vaccine. The CDR3 runs from the conserved cysteine through the conserved F or W. D genes are given only for firm matches. Clone size appears in some rows only: once, few, many, or a class for an expanded clone.

CDR3 protein: CASSSGTKETQYF
CDR3 DNA: TGTGCCAGCAGTTCCGGGACTAAAGAGACCCAGTACTTC
V gene: TRBV12-3/TRBV12-4
clone size: many
J gene: TRBJ2-5
D gene: TRBD2

CDR3 protein: CASSFGWAGELFF
CDR3 DNA: TGTGCCAGTAGTTTTGGCTGGGCCGGGGAGCTGTTTTTT
V gene: TRBV19
clone size: NA
J gene: TRBJ2-2
D gene: NA

CDR3 protein: CASRPSPRLAQSQYF
CDR3 DNA: TGTGCCAGCAGACCAAGTCCGAGACTAGCGCAATCTCAGTACTTC
V gene: TRBV21-1
clone size: few
J gene: TRBJ2-7
D gene: NA

CDR3 protein: CASSFPGSEQYF
CDR3 DNA: TGCGCCAGCAGCTTTCCGGGGAGTGAGCAGTACTTC
V gene: TRBV5-1
clone size: few
J gene: TRBJ2-7
D gene: NA

CDR3 protein: CAIVSGGCDTEAFF
CDR3 DNA: TGTGCCATAGTTTCTGGGGGATGTGACACTGAAGCTTTCTTT
V gene: TRBV6-4
clone size: NA
J gene: TRBJ1-1
D gene: NA

CDR3 protein: CSVEDDRVTNEKLFF
CDR3 DNA: TGCAGCGTTGAAGATGACAGGGTCACTAATGAAAAACTGTTTTTT
V gene: TRBV29-1
clone size: NA
J gene: TRBJ1-4
D gene: TRBD1

CDR3 protein: CASSQGGLNEQYF
CDR3 DNA: TGTGCCAGCAGTCAAGGGGGGTTGAACGAGCAGTACTTC
V gene: TRBV5-8
clone size: few
J gene: TRBJ2-7
D gene: NA

CDR3 protein: CASSQGALRSYEQYF
CDR3 DNA: TGTGCCAGCAGCCAAGGGGCACTCCGATCCTACGAGCAGTACTTC
V gene: TRBV14
clone size: NA
J gene: TRBJ2-7
D gene: NA

CDR3 protein: CACTGTSGTDTQYF
CDR3 DNA: TGTGCCTGCACCGGGACTAGCGGCACAGATACGCAGTATTTT
V gene: TRBV28
clone size: few
J gene: TRBJ2-3
D gene: TRBD2

CDR3 protein: CSVLGGRAYEQYF
CDR3 DNA: TGCAGCGTTCTCGGTGGGAGGGCGTACGAGCAGTACTTC
V gene: TRBV29-1
clone size: many
J gene: TRBJ2-7
D gene: TRBD2

CDR3 protein: CASSIGRGAEAFF
CDR3 DNA: TGTGCCAGCAGTATCGGACGGGGGGCTGAAGCTTTCTTT
V gene: TRBV27
clone size: few
J gene: TRBJ1-1
D gene: NA

CDR3 protein: CATRPGQSALPYGYTF
CDR3 DNA: TGTGCCACCAGGCCGGGACAGTCGGCTCTCCCTTATGGCTACACCTTC
V gene: TRBV24-1
clone size: few
J gene: TRBJ1-2
D gene: TRBD1

CDR3 protein: CASSFPSGLAGGRGSGANVLTF
CDR3 DNA: TGTGCCAGCAGCTTCCCCAGCGGACTAGCGGGAGGGAGGGGCTCTGGGGCCAACGTCCTGACTTTC
V gene: TRBV7-2
clone size: NA
J gene: TRBJ2-6
D gene: TRBD2

CDR3 protein: CASSRDYQETQYF
CDR3 DNA: TGTGCCAGCAGCCGGGACTATCAAGAGACCCAGTACTTC
V gene: TRBV14
clone size: NA
J gene: TRBJ2-5
D gene: TRBD2

CDR3 protein: CASEWGAGTSSEQYF
CDR3 DNA: TGTGCCAGCGAGTGGGGGGCGGGAACGAGCTCCGAGCAGTACTTC
V gene: TRBV13
clone size: NA
J gene: TRBJ2-7
D gene: NA

CDR3 protein: CASSLGWSRDIQYF
CDR3 DNA: TGTGCCAGCAGCTTAGGGTGGAGCAGGGACATTCAGTACTTC
V gene: TRBV7-9
clone size: NA
J gene: TRBJ2-4
D gene: NA

CDR3 protein: CSANLLSNTGELFF
CDR3 DNA: TGCAGTGCTAACCTACTCTCGAACACCGGGGAGCTGTTTTTT
V gene: TRBV20-1
clone size: NA
J gene: TRBJ2-2
D gene: NA

CDR3 protein: CASSYRRTEPYPYEQYF
CDR3 DNA: TGTGCCAGCAGTTACCGACGGACAGAGCCTTACCCCTACGAGCAGTACTTC
V gene: TRBV6-2/TRBV6-3
clone size: NA
J gene: TRBJ2-7
D gene: NA

CDR3 protein: CASSRQGFSNQPQHF
CDR3 DNA: TGTGCCAGCAGTCGCCAGGGATTTAGCAATCAGCCCCAGCATTTT
V gene: TRBV27
clone size: few
J gene: TRBJ1-5
D gene: NA

CDR3 protein: CATSPSGGWETQYF
CDR3 DNA: TGTGCCACCAGCCCCTCAGGGGGCTGGGAGACCCAGTACTTC
V gene: TRBV15
clone size: NA
J gene: TRBJ2-5
D gene: TRBD1

CDR3 protein: CASSFGGLRNEQYF
CDR3 DNA: TGTGCCAGCAGCTTCGGGGGTCTGCGGAACGAGCAGTACTTC
V gene: TRBV12-3/TRBV12-4
clone size: few
J gene: TRBJ2-7
D gene: NA

CDR3 protein: CASSLEDRGIGEKLFF
CDR3 DNA: TGTGCCAGCAGCTTAGAGGACAGGGGGATAGGGGAAAAACTGTTTTTT
V gene: TRBV7-8
clone size: NA
J gene: TRBJ1-4
D gene: TRBD1

CDR3 protein: CSVAFDTGGGEQYF
CDR3 DNA: TGCAGCGTCGCCTTCGACACGGGCGGTGGCGAGCAGTACTTC
V gene: TRBV29-1
clone size: NA
J gene: TRBJ2-7
D gene: NA

CDR3 protein: CASSGATGGTGELFF
CDR3 DNA: TGCGCCAGCAGCGGAGCAACCGGGGGCACCGGGGAGCTGTTTTTT
V gene: TRBV5-1
clone size: NA
J gene: TRBJ2-2
D gene: NA

CDR3 protein: CASSYSSGIYEQYF
CDR3 DNA: TGTGCCAGCAGTTACAGTAGCGGGATCTACGAGCAGTACTTC
V gene: TRBV6-5
clone size: NA
J gene: TRBJ2-7
D gene: TRBD2

CDR3 protein: CASSSRGWGEQFF
CDR3 DNA: TGTGCCAGCAGTTCGAGGGGGTGGGGTGAGCAGTTCTTC
V gene: TRBV6-2/TRBV6-3
clone size: few
J gene: TRBJ2-1
D gene: NA

CDR3 protein: CSVSPVDTEAFF
CDR3 DNA: TGCAGCGTCTCCCCAGTGGACACTGAAGCTTTCTTT
V gene: TRBV29-1
clone size: few
J gene: TRBJ1-1
D gene: NA

CDR3 protein: CASSPPTGTGGVYEQYF
CDR3 DNA: TGTGCCAGCTCACCACCGACCGGGACAGGCGGCGTCTACGAGCAGTACTTC
V gene: TRBV18
clone size: few
J gene: TRBJ2-7
D gene: TRBD1

CDR3 protein: CASSQDVGRGDTQYF
CDR3 DNA: TGTGCCAGCAGCCAAGACGTCGGACGGGGAGATACGCAGTATTTT
V gene: TRBV3-1
clone size: few
J gene: TRBJ2-3
D gene: NA

CDR3 protein: CASSLGISGYNEQFF
CDR3 DNA: TGTGCCAGCAGCTTAGGTATTAGCGGCTACAATGAGCAGTTCTTC
V gene: TRBV7-3
clone size: few
J gene: TRBJ2-1
D gene: NA

CDR3 protein: CSASVLAGTGELFF
CDR3 DNA: TGCAGTGCTAGTGTACTAGCGGGAACCGGGGAGCTGTTTTTT
V gene: TRBV20-1
clone size: few
J gene: TRBJ2-2
D gene: TRBD2

CDR3 protein: CASSQETGQAFF
CDR3 DNA: TGTGCCAGCAGCCAGGAGACCGGGCAAGCTTTCTTT
V gene: TRBV3-1
clone size: few
J gene: TRBJ1-1
D gene: NA

CDR3 protein: CASSPLGPTGELFF
CDR3 DNA: TGTGCCAGCAGCCCTTTAGGGCCCACCGGGGAGCTGTTTTTT
V gene: TRBV11-2
clone size: NA
J gene: TRBJ2-2
D gene: NA

CDR3 protein: CATSRGGTTWSGELFF
CDR3 DNA: TGTGCCACCAGCAGGGGCGGGACCACTTGGTCCGGGGAGCTGTTTTTT
V gene: TRBV15
clone size: few
J gene: TRBJ2-2
D gene: NA

CDR3 protein: CSARVGGNLGYTF
CDR3 DNA: TGCAGTGCTAGGGTTGGGGGGAACCTAGGCTACACCTTC
V gene: TRBV20-1
clone size: NA
J gene: TRBJ1-2
D gene: NA

CDR3 protein: CASSNQGDEQYF
CDR3 DNA: TGTGCCAGCTCAAACCAGGGAGACGAGCAGTACTTC
V gene: TRBV18
clone size: many
J gene: TRBJ2-7
D gene: NA